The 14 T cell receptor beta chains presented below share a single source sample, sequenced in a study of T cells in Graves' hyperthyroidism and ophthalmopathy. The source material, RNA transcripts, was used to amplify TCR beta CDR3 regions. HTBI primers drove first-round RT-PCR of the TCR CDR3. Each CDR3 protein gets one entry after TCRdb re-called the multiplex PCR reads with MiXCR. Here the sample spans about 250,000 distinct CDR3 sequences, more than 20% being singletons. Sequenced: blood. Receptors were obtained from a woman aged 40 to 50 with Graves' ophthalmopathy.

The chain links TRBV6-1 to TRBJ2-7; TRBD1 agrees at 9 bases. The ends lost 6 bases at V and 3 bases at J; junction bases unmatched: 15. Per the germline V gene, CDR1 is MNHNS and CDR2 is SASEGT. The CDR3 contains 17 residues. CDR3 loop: CASRTSGQGIVYYEQYF. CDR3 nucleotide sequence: TGTGCCAGCAGAACATCGGGACAGGGAATCGTCTACTACGAGCAGTACTTC.

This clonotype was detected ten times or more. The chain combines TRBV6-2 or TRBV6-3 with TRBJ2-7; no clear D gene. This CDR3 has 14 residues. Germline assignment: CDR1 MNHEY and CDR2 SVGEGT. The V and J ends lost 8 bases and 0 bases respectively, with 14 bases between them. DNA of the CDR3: TGTGCCAGCGGGCGGTCCGGACGCTCCTACGAGCAGTACTTC. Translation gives CASGRSGRSYEQYF.

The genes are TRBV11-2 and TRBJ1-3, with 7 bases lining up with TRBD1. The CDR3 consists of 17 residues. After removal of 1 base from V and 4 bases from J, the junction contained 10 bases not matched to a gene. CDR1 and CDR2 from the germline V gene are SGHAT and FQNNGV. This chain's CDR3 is CASSLVFTGADGNTIYF. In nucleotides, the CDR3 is TGTGCCAGCAGCTTAGTCTTCACAGGGGCGGACGGAAACACCATATATTTT.

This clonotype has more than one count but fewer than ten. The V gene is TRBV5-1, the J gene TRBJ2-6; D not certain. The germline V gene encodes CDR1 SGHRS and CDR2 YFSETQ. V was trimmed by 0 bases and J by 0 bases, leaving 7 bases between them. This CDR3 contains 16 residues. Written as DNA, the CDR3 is TGCGCCAGCAGCTTGGCCTCGTCCTCTGGGGCCAACGTCCTGACTTTC. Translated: CASSLASSSGANVLTF. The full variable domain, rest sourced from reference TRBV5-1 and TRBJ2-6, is KAGVTQTPRYLIKTRGQQVTLSCSPISGHRSVSWYQQTPGQGLQFLFEYFSETQRNKGNFPGRFSGRQFSNSRSEMNVSTLELGDSALYLCASSLASSSGANVLTFGAGSRLTVL.

The chain's CDR3 is CASNYGGQLYEQYF. For the CDR3, the DNA is TGTGCCAGCAATTACGGCGGGCAGCTCTACGAGCAGTACTTC. This sequence joins TRBV28 and TRBJ2-7; a possible D gene is TRBD2 (5 bases). From germline, CDR1 is MDHEN and CDR2 SYDVKM. The CDR3 spans 14 residues. V dropped 7 bases and J dropped 3 bases, with 16 bases sitting between them.

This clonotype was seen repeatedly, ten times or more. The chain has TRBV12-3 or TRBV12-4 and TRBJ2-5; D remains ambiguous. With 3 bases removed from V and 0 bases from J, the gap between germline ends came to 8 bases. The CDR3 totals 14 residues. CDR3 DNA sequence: TGTGCCAGCAGTTTCAGGACGGACCAAGAGACCCAGTACTTC. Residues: CASSFRTDQETQYF.

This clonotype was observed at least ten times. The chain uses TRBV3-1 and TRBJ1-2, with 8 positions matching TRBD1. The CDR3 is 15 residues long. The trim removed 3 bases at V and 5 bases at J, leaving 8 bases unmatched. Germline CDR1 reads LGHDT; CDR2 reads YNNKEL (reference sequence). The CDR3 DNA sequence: TGTGCCAGCAGCCACCAGGGACAGGCAAAATATGGCTACACCTTC. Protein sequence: CASSHQGQAKYGYTF.

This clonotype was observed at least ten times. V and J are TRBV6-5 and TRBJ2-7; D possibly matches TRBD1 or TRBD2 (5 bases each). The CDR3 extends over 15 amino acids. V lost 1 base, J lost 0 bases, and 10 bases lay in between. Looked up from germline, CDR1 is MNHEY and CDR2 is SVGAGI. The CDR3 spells CASSYWGSSSYEQYF. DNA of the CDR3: TGTGCCAGCAGTTACTGGGGGTCTAGCTCCTACGAGCAGTACTTC.

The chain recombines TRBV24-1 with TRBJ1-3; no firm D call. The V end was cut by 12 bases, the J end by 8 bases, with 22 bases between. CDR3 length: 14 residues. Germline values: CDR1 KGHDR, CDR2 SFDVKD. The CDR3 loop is CAGERACCRYTIYF. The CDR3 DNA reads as TGTGCCGGGGAAAGAGCATGTTGCCGCTACACCATATATTTT.

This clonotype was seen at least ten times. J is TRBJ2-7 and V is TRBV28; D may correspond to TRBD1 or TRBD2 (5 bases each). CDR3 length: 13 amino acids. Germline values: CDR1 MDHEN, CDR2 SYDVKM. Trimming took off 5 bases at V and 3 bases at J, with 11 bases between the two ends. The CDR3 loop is CASSGDLLYEQYF. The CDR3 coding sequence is TGTGCCAGCAGTGGGGACCTACTCTACGAGCAGTACTTC.

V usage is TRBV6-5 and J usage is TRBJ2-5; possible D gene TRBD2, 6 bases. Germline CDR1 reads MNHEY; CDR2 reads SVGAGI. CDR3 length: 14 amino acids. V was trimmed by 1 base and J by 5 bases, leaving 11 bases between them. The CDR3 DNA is TGTGCCAGCAGTTACTTTACCGGGAGCGAGACCCAGTACTTC. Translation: CASSYFTGSETQYF.

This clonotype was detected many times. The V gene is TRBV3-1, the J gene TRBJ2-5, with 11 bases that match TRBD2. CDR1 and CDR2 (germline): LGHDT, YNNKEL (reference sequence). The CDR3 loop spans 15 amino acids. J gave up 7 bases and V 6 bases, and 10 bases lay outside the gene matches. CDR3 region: CASSFSGGASRTQYF. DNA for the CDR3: TGTGCCAGCAGTTTTAGCGGGGGGGCATCACGGACCCAGTACTTC.

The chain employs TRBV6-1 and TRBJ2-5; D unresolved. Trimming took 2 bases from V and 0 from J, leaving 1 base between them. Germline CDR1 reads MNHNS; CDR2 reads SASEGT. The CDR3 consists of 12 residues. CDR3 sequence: CASSENQETQYF. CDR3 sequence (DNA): TGTGCCAGCAGTGAAAACCAAGAGACCCAGTACTTC.

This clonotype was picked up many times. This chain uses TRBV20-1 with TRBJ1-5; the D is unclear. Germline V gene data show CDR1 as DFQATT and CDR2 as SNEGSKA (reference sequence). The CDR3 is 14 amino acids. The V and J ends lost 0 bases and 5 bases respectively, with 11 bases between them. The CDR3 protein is CSARDGPEYQPQHF. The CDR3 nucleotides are TGCAGTGCTAGAGATGGGCCAGAGTATCAGCCCCAGCATTTT.